What follows are 17 T cell receptor beta chains derived from one specimen sequenced in a study of memory CD8 T cells in hepatitis C reinfection (dated by TCRdb to 2016 to 2017). What the time point label conveys for this sample: pre-reinfection, 55 to 20 weeks before reinfection detection. TCR sequencing was performed on the sorted cells directly ex vivo, without any in vitro expansion beforehand. The receptor library was made with the immunoSEQ multiplex PCR assay. TCRdb obtained this table from immuneACCESS and retained in-frame rearrangements with V and J assigned. These tables miss some clones; where compared with another copy, unresolved V genes account for less than half of the shortfall, and the remainder is unexplained. The sample yields 45,000 to 55,000 clones; roughly 91% were counted once. The top ten constitute 0.95% to 1.1% of the sample. Sequenced: naive CD8+ T cells sorted from blood. Reading the label with the study, this specimen's cell subset or site is: total naive CD8+CD45RO- T cells. Receptors were obtained from a young man with hepatitis C virus infection.

The V and J genes are TRBV6-6 and TRBJ1-2, with TRBD1 as a possible D gene (5 bases). V lost 5 bases to trimming and J lost 2 bases, with 9 bases between them. Germline V CDR1 and CDR2: MNHNY, SVGAGI (reference sequence). This CDR3 is 13 amino acids long. CDR3 residues: CASSADRNYGYTF. CDR3 bases: TGTGCCAGCAGTGCCGACAGAAACTATGGCTACACCTTC.

The chain uses TRBV6-5 and TRBJ1-5, with TRBD1 as a possible D gene (5 bases). V lost 6 bases and J 3 bases, leaving 12 bases between the germline ends. This CDR3 is 14 amino acids long. The germline gives CDR1 MNHEY, CDR2 SVGAGI. Written as DNA, the CDR3 is TGTGCCAGCAGCTTGGGGGGGGACAATCAGCCCCAGCATTTT. Its translation: CASSLGGDNQPQHF.

J is TRBJ2-1 and V is TRBV13; a weak D match, TRBD1 (6 bases). The CDR3 is 16 amino acids. Germline V gives CDR1 PRHDT, CDR2 FYEKMQ (reference sequence). Trimming took 4 bases from V and 4 from J, leaving 17 bases between them. The CDR3 DNA reads as TGTGCCAGCAGCTCGGTACAGGGAAAGGGATACAATGAGCAGTTCTTC. Protein: CASSSVQGKGYNEQFF.

The gene calls are TRBV28 and TRBJ2-7; 7 bases line up with TRBD2. The V gene end was trimmed by 1 base and the J gene end by 6 bases; junction bases not matched to a gene: 21. The V gene's germline CDR1 is MDHEN and CDR2 SYDVKM. The CDR3 length is 19 residues. The CDR3 sequence is CASSLFTREDSIAGFEQYF. The CDR3 DNA follows: TGTGCCAGCAGTTTATTCACCCGAGAGGACTCGATAGCGGGCTTCGAGCAGTACTTC. The full variable domain, its missing parts supplied by reference TRBV28 and TRBJ2-7, is DVKVTQSSRYLVKRTGEKVFLECVQDMDHENMFWYRQDPGLGLRLIYFSYDVKMKEKGDIPEGYSVSREKKERFSLILESASTNQTSMYLCASSLFTREDSIAGFEQYFGPGTRLTVT.

The rearrangement uses TRBV7-8 and TRBJ2-7; perhaps TRBD2 as D (6 bases). Trimming took off 5 bases at V and 3 bases at J, with 14 bases between the two ends. This CDR3 is 14 amino acids long. Germline values: CDR1 SGHVS, CDR2 FQNEAQ. The CDR3 reads CASSLSGLNYEQYF. CDR3 in DNA: TGTGCCAGCAGCCTGAGCGGGCTGAACTACGAGCAGTACTTC.

The chain has TRBV9 and TRBJ2-1; 7 bases agree with TRBD1. CDR3 length equals 14 residues. With V trimmed by 4 bases and J by 9 bases, 10 bases remained unmatched. Germline assignment: CDR1 SGDLS and CDR2 YYNGEE. DNA for the CDR3: TGTGCCAGCAGCTCGACAGGGTATTTCGGTGAGCAGTTCTTC. This encodes CASSSTGYFGEQFF.

The CDR3 sequence: CASSLPGQGVDTGELFF. The CDR3 region has the DNA TGTGCCAGCAGCTTGCCGGGACAGGGGGTGGACACCGGGGAGCTGTTTTTT. The V call is TRBV7-8, the J call TRBJ2-2; TRBD1 agrees at 11 bases. The CDR3 runs 17 residues. The ends lost 3 bases at V and 3 bases at J; junction bases unmatched: 6. The germline V gene encodes CDR1 SGHVS and CDR2 FQNEAQ.

This chain uses TRBV11-2 with TRBJ2-4; 10 bases line up with TRBD2. Germline values: CDR1 SGHAT, CDR2 FQNNGV. V dropped 0 bases and J dropped 0; count of bases not matched to a gene: 11. The CDR3 totals 20 residues. CDR3 coding DNA: TGTGCCAGCAGCTTAGATGCGTGGCTAGCGGGGGATGAAGCCAAAAACATTCAGTACTTC. It yields the protein CASSLDAWLAGDEAKNIQYF.

As DNA, the CDR3 is TGCGCCAGCAGCTTGGGACAGGGGCCCACCTACAATGAGCAGTTCTTC. Translating it yields CASSLGQGPTYNEQFF. The V call is TRBV5-1, the J call TRBJ2-1; 8 bases are a match to TRBD1. After removal of 0 bases from V and 2 bases from J, the junction contained 4 bases not matched to a gene. Germline V gives CDR1 SGHRS, CDR2 YFSETQ. The CDR3 loop spans 16 amino acids.

The genes are TRBV6-4 and TRBJ2-5; tentatively, D is TRBD2 (5 bases). Trimming shortened V by 5 bases and J by 2 bases, and 9 bases separated the two germline ends. This CDR3 has 13 residues. Germline lookup yields CDR1 MRHNA and CDR2 SNTAGT. The CDR3 DNA is TGTGCCAGCAGTCGGGATTTACAAGAGACCCAGTACTTC. Protein: CASSRDLQETQYF.

The J gene is TRBJ1-2, the V gene TRBV6-6, with unresolved D. CDR3 length: 13 amino acids. Trimming shortened V by 5 bases and J by 4 bases, and 11 bases separated the two germline ends. Per germline, CDR1 MNHNY and CDR2 SVGAGI (reference sequence). CDR3 sequence reads: CASSTDSFYGYTF. For the CDR3, the DNA is TGTGCCAGCAGTACGGACTCATTCTATGGCTACACCTTC.

The rearrangement uses TRBV27 and TRBJ2-3; TRBD2 agrees at 11 bases. The V and J ends lost 5 bases and 4 bases, in that order; junction bases with no gene match: 8. The germline V gene has CDR1 MNHEY and CDR2 SMNVEV (reference sequence). The CDR3 has 16 amino acids. The CDR3 is CASSLRTSGSSDTQYF. The CDR3 nucleotides are TGTGCCAGCAGTCTTCGTACTAGCGGGAGCTCAGATACGCAGTATTTT.

This chain joins TRBV7-8 and TRBJ1-2; 7 bases are a match to TRBD1. The ends lost 5 bases at V and 6 bases at J; junction bases unmatched: 15. Germline CDR1 reads SGHVS; CDR2 reads FQNEAQ. The CDR3 has 16 residues. The CDR3 protein is CASSVQGPRTGHGYTF. CDR3 bases: TGTGCCAGCAGCGTTCAGGGGCCTCGGACAGGCCATGGCTACACCTTC.

This clone has just one count. The V and J genes are TRBV5-6 and TRBJ2-1, with 8 bases lining up with TRBD1. This CDR3 has 17 amino acids. Trimming took 4 bases from V and 8 from J; bases not matched to a gene: 17. The germline V gene encodes CDR1 SGHDT and CDR2 YYEEEE. The CDR3, as DNA: TGTGCCAGCAGCCAGAGAGAAACCGGGACAGGTAGGGATGAGCAGTTCTTC. Protein sequence: CASSQRETGTGRDEQFF.

The chain has TRBV28 and TRBJ1-5; D possibly corresponds to TRBD1 (5 bases). The ends were cut back, 7 bases at V and 2 bases at J, with 15 bases in the middle. The CDR3 has 15 residues. The germline gives CDR1 MDHEN, CDR2 SYDVKM. The CDR3 coding sequence is TGTGCCAGCACGGCAGGGATGGACGGCAATCAGCCCCAGCATTTT. Its translation is CASTAGMDGNQPQHF.

The chain has TRBV19 and TRBJ2-5; D is perhaps TRBD2 (7 bases). The germline gives CDR1 LNHDA, CDR2 SQIVND (reference sequence). This CDR3 contains 16 residues. The ends were cut back, 3 bases at V and 0 bases at J, with 14 bases in the middle. Here the CDR3 reads CASSMGGRSYQETQYF. The DNA for the CDR3 is TGTGCCAGTAGTATGGGGGGGCGCTCGTACCAAGAGACCCAGTACTTC.

This chain connects TRBV19 to TRBJ2-1; 11 bases are shared with TRBD2. The V and J ends lost 4 bases and 4 bases, in that order; junction bases with no gene match: 12. The germline gives CDR1 LNHDA, CDR2 SQIVND (reference sequence). The CDR3 has 18 amino acids. The CDR3 DNA reads as TGTGCCAGTAGTACTTTATTTTCGGGACTAGCGGATTACAATGAGCAGTTCTTC. This translates into CASSTLFSGLADYNEQFF.